Following are 5 T cell receptor beta chains from one sample sequenced in a study of T cells in localized non-small cell lung cancer. Assay used: immunoSEQ multiplex PCR; TCRdb lists only in-frame clones, some missing. This sample has tens of thousands of clones, with 80% to 90% found just once. The source was peripheral blood, collected before any cancer treatment. The receptors were sampled from a male donor aged 60 or over with stage III squamous cell lung carcinoma.

The chain carries TRBV28 and TRBJ2-7, with D uncertain. The V gene lost 5 bases and the J gene lost 4 bases, with 6 bases spanning the gap. The CDR3 extends over 11 amino acids. Germline CDR1 and CDR2: MDHEN and SYDVKM. The CDR3 reads CASSNGYEQYF. The CDR3, as DNA: TGTGCCAGCAGTAACGGGTACGAGCAGTACTTC.

The chain has TRBV18 and TRBJ1-4, with D hard to call. Trimming took off 1 base at V and 0 bases at J, with 3 bases between the two ends. Germline CDR1 and CDR2: KGHSH and LQKENI. The CDR3 totals 14 residues. DNA of the CDR3: TGTGCCAGCTCACCACGTGCAACTAATGAAAAACTGTTTTTT. Protein sequence: CASSPRATNEKLFF.

In this sample, this clone turned up once. The chain links TRBV5-4 to TRBJ2-1; D is unresolved. Germline V lookup: CDR1 SGHNT, CDR2 YYREEE (reference sequence). This CDR3 is built from 16 residues. With 5 bases removed from V and 3 bases from J, the gap between germline ends came to 18 bases. The chain's CDR3 is CASSPPGPMYYNEQFF. CDR3 nucleotides: TGTGCCAGCAGTCCACCCGGGCCAATGTACTACAATGAGCAGTTCTTC.

This chain connects TRBV5-1 to TRBJ2-5; D is undetermined. Germline CDR1 is SGHRS and CDR2 is YFSETQ. The CDR3 extends over 14 amino acids. The V end was cut by 0 bases, the J end by 5 bases, with 11 bases between. The CDR3, as DNA: TGCGCCAGCAGCTTGGGCAGCTTACGGGAGACCCAGTACTTC. It codes for CASSLGSLRETQYF.

The genes are TRBV6-5 and TRBJ1-2, with 9 bases lining up with TRBD1. The CDR3 has 14 residues. Germline assignment: CDR1 MNHEY and CDR2 SVGAGI. The V segment lost 6 bases and the J segment 4 bases; nucleotides outside the gene matches: 6. CDR3 in amino acids: CASSRRDRAYGYTF. The CDR3 DNA follows: TGTGCCAGCAGCCGCAGGGACAGGGCCTATGGCTACACCTTC.